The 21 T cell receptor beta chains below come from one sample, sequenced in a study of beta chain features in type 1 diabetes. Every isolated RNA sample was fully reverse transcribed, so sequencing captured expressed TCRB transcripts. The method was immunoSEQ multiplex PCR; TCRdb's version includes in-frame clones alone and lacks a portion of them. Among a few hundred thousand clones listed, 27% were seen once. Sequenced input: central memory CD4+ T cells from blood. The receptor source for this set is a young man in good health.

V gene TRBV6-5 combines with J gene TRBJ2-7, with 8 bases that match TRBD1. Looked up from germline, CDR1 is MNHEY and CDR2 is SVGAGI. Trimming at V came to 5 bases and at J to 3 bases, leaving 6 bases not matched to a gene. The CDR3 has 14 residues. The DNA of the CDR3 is TGTGCCAGCAGTGGACAGGGAAGGGGCTACGAGCAGTACTTC. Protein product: CASSGQGRGYEQYF.

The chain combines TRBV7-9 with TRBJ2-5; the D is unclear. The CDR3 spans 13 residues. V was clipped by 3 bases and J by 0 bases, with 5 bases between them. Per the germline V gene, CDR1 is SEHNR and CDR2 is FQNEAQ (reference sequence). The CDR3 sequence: CASSFPNQETQYF. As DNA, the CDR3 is TGTGCCAGCAGCTTCCCGAACCAAGAGACCCAGTACTTC.

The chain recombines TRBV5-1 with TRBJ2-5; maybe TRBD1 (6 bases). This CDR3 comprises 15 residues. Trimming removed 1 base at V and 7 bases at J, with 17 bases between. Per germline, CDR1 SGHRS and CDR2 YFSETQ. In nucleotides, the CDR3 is TGCGCCAGCAGCTTGAGAGGGACACCCGAAGGGACCCAGTACTTC. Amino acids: CASSLRGTPEGTQYF.

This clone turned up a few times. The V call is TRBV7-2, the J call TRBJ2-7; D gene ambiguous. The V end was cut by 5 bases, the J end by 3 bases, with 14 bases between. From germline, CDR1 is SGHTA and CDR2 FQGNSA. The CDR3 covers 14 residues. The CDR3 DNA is TGTGCCAGCAGCGAGGCCGGTCGGGTCTACGAGCAGTACTTC. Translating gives CASSEAGRVYEQYF.

This CDR3 is CASSIYRREGEQFF. The CDR3 region has the DNA TGTGCCAGTAGTATTTATCGGAGGGAGGGTGAGCAGTTCTTC. The genes are TRBV19 and TRBJ2-1; TRBD2 agrees at 7 bases. The CDR3 spans 14 residues. Looked up from germline, CDR1 is LNHDA and CDR2 is SQIVND (reference sequence). V gave up 3 bases and J gave up 9 bases; unmatched junction bases: 8.

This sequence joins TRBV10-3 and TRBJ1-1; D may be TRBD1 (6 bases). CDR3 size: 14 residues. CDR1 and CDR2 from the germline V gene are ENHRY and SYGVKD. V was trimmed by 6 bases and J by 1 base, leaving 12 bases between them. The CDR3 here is CAIRKLQGNTEAFF. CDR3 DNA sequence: TGTGCCATCAGGAAACTACAGGGGAACACTGAAGCTTTCTTT.

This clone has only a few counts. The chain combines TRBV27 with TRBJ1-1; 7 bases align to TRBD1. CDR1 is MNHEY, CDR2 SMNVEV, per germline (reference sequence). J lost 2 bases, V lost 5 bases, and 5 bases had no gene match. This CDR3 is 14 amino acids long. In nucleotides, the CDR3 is TGTGCCAGCAGTCCACGGACAGGCAACACTGAAGCTTTCTTT. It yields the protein CASSPRTGNTEAFF.

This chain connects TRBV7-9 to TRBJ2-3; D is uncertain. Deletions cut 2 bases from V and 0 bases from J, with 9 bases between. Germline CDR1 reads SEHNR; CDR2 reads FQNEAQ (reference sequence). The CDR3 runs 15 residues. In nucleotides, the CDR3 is TGTGCCAGCAGCTTACCGGTAGGGAGCACAGATACGCAGTATTTT. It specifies CASSLPVGSTDTQYF.

CDR3 protein: CASDPGQGFIDTQYF. DNA for the CDR3: TGTGCCAGCGATCCGGGACAGGGATTCATAGATACGCAGTATTTT. The J gene is TRBJ2-3, the V gene TRBV28; 9 positions match TRBD1. After removal of 8 bases from V and 5 bases from J, the junction contained 11 bases not matched to a gene. The CDR3 loop spans 15 amino acids. CDR1 is MDHEN, CDR2 SYDVKM, per germline.

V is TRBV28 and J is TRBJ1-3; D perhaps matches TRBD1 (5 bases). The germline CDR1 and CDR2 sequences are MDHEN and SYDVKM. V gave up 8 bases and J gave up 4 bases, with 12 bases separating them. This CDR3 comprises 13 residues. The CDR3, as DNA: TGTGCCAGCGTCCAGGGAACGGGAAACACCATATATTTT. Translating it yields CASVQGTGNTIYF.

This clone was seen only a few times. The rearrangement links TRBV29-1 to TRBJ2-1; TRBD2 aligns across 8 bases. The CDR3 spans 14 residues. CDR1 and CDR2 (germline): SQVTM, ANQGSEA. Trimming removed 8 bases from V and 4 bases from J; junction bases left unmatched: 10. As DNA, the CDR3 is TGCAGCATGACGAGCGGGAGTAGGTACAATGAGCAGTTCTTC. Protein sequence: CSMTSGSRYNEQFF.

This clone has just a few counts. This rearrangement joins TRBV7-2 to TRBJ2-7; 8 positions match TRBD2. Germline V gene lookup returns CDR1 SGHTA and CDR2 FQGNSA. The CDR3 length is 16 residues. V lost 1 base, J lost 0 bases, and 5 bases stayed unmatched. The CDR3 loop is CASSLGGGRPSYEQYF. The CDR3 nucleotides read TGTGCCAGCAGCTTAGGAGGCGGGAGGCCCTCCTACGAGCAGTACTTC. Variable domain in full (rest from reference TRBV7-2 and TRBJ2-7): GAGVSQSPSNKVTEKGKDVELRCDPISGHTALYWYRQSLGQGLEFLIYFQGNSAPDKSGLPSDRFSAERTGGSVSTLTIQRTQQEDSAVYLCASSLGGGRPSYEQYFGPGTRLTVT.

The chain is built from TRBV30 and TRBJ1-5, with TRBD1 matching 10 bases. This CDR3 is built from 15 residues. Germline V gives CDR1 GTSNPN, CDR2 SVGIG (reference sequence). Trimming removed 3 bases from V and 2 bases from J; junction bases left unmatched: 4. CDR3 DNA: TGTGCCTGGAGCCGTGGGACAGGGGGCAATCAGCCCCAGCATTTT. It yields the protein CAWSRGTGGNQPQHF.

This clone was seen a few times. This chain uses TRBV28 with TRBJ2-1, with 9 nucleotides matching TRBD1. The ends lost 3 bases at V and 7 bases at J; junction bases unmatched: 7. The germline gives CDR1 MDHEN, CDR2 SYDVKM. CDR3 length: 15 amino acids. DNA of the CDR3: TGTGCCAGCAGTTTCGAGGGACAGGGAGGGAATGAGCAGTTCTTC. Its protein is CASSFEGQGGNEQFF.

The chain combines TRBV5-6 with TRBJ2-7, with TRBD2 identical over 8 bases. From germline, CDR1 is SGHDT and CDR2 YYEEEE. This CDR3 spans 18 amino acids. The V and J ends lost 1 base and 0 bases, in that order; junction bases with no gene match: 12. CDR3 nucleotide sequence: TGTGCCAGCAGCTTGATTCCCCTAGGAAGCGGGAGCTCCTACGAGCAGTACTTC. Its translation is CASSLIPLGSGSSYEQYF. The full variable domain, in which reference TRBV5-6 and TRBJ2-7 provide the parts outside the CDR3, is DAGVTQSPTHLIKTRGQQVTLRCSPKSGHDTVSWYQQALGQGPQFIFQYYEEEERQRGNFPDRFSGHQFPNYSSELNVNALLLGDSALYLCASSLIPLGSGSSYEQYFGPGTRLTVT.

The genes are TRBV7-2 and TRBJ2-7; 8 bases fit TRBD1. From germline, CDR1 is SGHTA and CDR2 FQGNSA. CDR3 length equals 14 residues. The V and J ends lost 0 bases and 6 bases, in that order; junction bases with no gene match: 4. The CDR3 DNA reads TGTGCCAGCAGCTTAGCGGGCAGGGGGCGCGAGCAGTACTTC. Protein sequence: CASSLAGRGREQYF.

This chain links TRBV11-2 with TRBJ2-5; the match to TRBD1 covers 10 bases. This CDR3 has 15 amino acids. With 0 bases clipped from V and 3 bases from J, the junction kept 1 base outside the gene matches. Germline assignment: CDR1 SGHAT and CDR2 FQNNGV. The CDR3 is CASSLEGQGEETQYF. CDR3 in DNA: TGTGCCAGCAGCTTAGAAGGACAGGGGGAAGAGACCCAGTACTTC.

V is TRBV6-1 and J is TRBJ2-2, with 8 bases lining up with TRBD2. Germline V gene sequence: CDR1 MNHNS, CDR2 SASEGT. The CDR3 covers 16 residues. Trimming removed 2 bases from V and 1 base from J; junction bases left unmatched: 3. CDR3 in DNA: TGTGCCAGCAGTGAATCGGCGGGAGGGAACACCGGGGAGCTGTTTTTT. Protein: CASSESAGGNTGELFF.

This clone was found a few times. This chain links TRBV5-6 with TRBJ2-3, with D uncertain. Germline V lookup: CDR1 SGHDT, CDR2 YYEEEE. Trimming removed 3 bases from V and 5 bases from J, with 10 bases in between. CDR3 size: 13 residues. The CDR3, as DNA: TGTGCCAGCAGCTCGACGGTGAAAGATACGCAGTATTTT. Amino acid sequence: CASSSTVKDTQYF.

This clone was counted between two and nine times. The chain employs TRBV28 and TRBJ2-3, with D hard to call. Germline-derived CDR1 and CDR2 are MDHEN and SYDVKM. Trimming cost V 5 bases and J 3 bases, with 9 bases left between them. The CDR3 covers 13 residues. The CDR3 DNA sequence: TGTGCCAGCAGTCCTTCCCTTACAGATACGCAGTATTTT. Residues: CASSPSLTDTQYF.

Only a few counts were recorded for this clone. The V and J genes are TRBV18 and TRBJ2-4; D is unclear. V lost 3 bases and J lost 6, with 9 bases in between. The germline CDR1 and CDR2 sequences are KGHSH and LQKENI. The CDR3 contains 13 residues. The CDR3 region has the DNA TGTGCCAGCTCACCTGGGTTTCGAAACATTCAGTACTTC. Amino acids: CASSPGFRNIQYF.